This paragraph reports one T cell receptor (beta chain). The CDR3 is made up of 16 amino acids. With V trimmed by 2 bases and J by 6 bases, 10 bases remained unmatched. Germline V gives CDR1 SGHRS, CDR2 YFSETQ. These data are taken from a study of cytomegalovirus exposure and HLA in healthy donors. PCR involved 60 Vbeta and 13 Jbeta primers. The assay was immunoSEQ multiplex PCR, and TCRdb's table has in-frame clones only and misses some. The sample includes roughly 150,000 clones, roughly four fifths seen only once; the top ten take 1.5% to 2%. Sample: PBMCs. The TCR comes from a woman younger than 30 in good health and CMV-seronegative. The rearrangement uses TRBV5-1 and TRBJ2-2; 7 bases are shared with TRBD2. This chain's CDR3 is CASSLNRAGAAGELFF. Written as DNA, the CDR3 is TGCGCCAGCAGCTTAAATCGTGCGGGAGCGGCCGGGGAGCTGTTTTTT.